This T cell receptor beta chain emerged from a study of cytomegalovirus exposure and HLA in healthy donors. Whole-study findings and limits: A likely sequencing artifact accounted for one observed cluster of highly shared sequence variants.

The ends lost 4 bases at V and 5 bases at J; junction bases unmatched: 3. The CDR3 length is 15 residues. Germline CDR1 and CDR2: SGHRS and YFSETQ. The PCR employed 60 Vbeta primers together with 13 Jbeta primers. Assay used: immunoSEQ multiplex PCR; TCRdb lists only in-frame clones, some missing. The sample holds about 190,000 clones, 70% to 75% seen once. As to this clone: Antigen specificity is unknown. Other DNA sequences in the sample encode the same CDR3.

Source material: PBMCs. This clonotype originated in a man aged 25 to 45 in good health and CMV-seropositive. V gene TRBV5-1 combines with J gene TRBJ2-1, with TRBD2 matching over 13 bases. The CDR3 reads CASSPGTSGNNEQFF. The CDR3 nucleotides read TGCGCCAGCAGCCCCGGGACTAGCGGGAACAATGAGCAGTTCTTC.